The 25 T cell receptor beta chains given below trace back to one sample, sequenced in a study of T cells in Graves' hyperthyroidism and ophthalmopathy. Amplified regions were TCR beta CDR3 sequences from RNA transcripts. The HTBI set primed first-round TCR CDR3 RT-PCR. TCRdb fed the multiplex PCR reads into MiXCR, producing one record per CDR3 protein. This table has about 660,000 distinct CDR3 sequences, nearly 45% appearing once. The sequencing sample was made of peripheral blood or thyroid tissue (not recorded which). The receptors come from an adult man with Graves' disease, either hyperthyroidism or ophthalmopathy (not recorded which).

This sequence joins TRBV25-1 and TRBJ2-7, with D hard to call. V dropped 7 bases and J dropped 2 bases, with 12 bases sitting between them. The CDR3 is made up of 13 amino acids. In germline, CDR1 is MGHDK, CDR2 SYGVNS. CDR3 residues: CASTAAFPYEQYF. The CDR3, as DNA: TGTGCCAGCACGGCAGCCTTCCCCTACGAGCAGTACTTC.

As concerns this clonotype: It may be a read error: a sequence one base away is much more abundant. The chain has TRBV29-1 and TRBJ1-1; D might be TRBD1 (5 bases). In germline, CDR1 is SQVTM, CDR2 ANQGSEA. The CDR3 is made up of 11 amino acids. The germline V and J ends were trimmed by 3 bases and 8 bases, with 10 bases remaining between them. This CDR3 is CSVERGEEAFF. The DNA for the CDR3 is TGCAGCGTTGAGAGGGGTGAGGAAGCTTTCTTT.

This clonotype was seen ten or more times. CDR3 coding DNA: TGTGCCACCAGTGATCAACAGCAGGAAAACACTGAAGCTTTCTTT. It translates to CATSDQQQENTEAFF. This chain uses TRBV24-1 with TRBJ1-1; unclear D gene. CDR3 length equals 15 residues. The V and J ends lost 3 bases and 2 bases respectively, with 12 bases between them. Germline assignment: CDR1 KGHDR and CDR2 SFDVKD.

As regards this clonotype: A single base separates this from a much larger clone, so it may be a read error. The J gene is TRBJ1-1, the V gene TRBV7-3; perhaps TRBD1 as D (6 bases). This CDR3 contains 14 residues. Germline CDR1 and CDR2: SGHTA and FQGTGA. Here the CDR3 DNA reads TGTGCCAACAGCTGGGGACACCAGAACACTGAAGCTTTCTTT. It yields the protein CANSWGHQNTEAFF.

This chain joins TRBV6-1 and TRBJ1-5; D unresolved. CDR1 MNHNS and CDR2 SASEGT come from the germline V gene. The CDR3 extends over 12 amino acids. CDR3 amino acids: CASPDSNQPQHF. In DNA, the CDR3 is TGTGCTAGCCCCGATAGCAATCAGCCCCAGCATTTT.

This clonotype was observed a single time. With a much larger clone just one base away, this may be a read error. The chain couples TRBV7-3 to TRBJ1-3, with D unresolved. CDR1 is SGHTA and CDR2 is FQGTGA in the germline V gene. The CDR3 covers 14 residues. The CDR3: CASSNFLVGNTIHF. CDR3 nucleotides: TGTGCCAGCAGTAACTTCCTCGTCGGAAACACCATACATTTT.

This clonotype was seen a handful of times. This sequence joins TRBV7-9 and TRBJ2-5, with D possibly matching TRBD2 (5 bases). The CDR3 is 14 amino acids. Germline V gene data show CDR1 as SEHNR and CDR2 as FQNEAQ (reference sequence). Trimming removed 3 bases from V and 5 bases from J, with 13 bases in between. The CDR3 is CASSFPTGSETQYF. In DNA, the CDR3 is TGTGCCAGCAGCTTTCCGACGGGGTCTGAGACCCAGTACTTC.

A remark on this clonotype: Sequence at one end of the junction differs from germline and may be a read error. The chain is built from TRBV5-1 and TRBJ2-7; D is undetermined. Germline V lookup: CDR1 SGHRS, CDR2 YFSETQ. The CDR3 has 14 residues. The CDR3 nucleotides are TGTGCCAGCAGCTTGTCAGGAACGGCGGACGAGCAGTACTTC. This encodes CASSLSGTADEQYF.

This clonotype was recorded a few times. A much bigger clone sits one base away, suggesting this may be a read error. The CDR3 ends on some other residue instead of the conserved phenylalanine or tryptophan, so this is likely a read error. The chain couples TRBV29-1 to TRBJ2-7; possibly TRBD2 for D (6 bases). The CDR3 runs 13 residues. The V gene's germline CDR1 is SQVTM and CDR2 ANQGSEA. The V end was cut by 6 bases, the J end by 4 bases, with 16 bases between. The CDR3, as DNA: TGCAGCGTCCGGACGACTAGAGGTTACGAGCAGTACCTC. Translated, it gives CSVRTTRGYEQYL.

This clonotype was seen a few times. The chain carries TRBV6-5 and TRBJ1-1; weak D call: TRBD1 (6 bases). Germline CDR1 and CDR2: MNHEY and SVGAGI. This CDR3 comprises 15 residues. V was shortened by 2 bases and J by 12 bases, with 22 bases between the two germline ends. The chain's CDR3 is CASSYGRDGGRGPFF. The CDR3 region has the DNA TGTGCCAGCAGTTACGGTAGGGATGGAGGCAGGGGACCTTTCTTT.

The chain links TRBV2 to TRBJ1-2; D not certain. Germline loops: CDR1 SNHLY, CDR2 FYNNEI. V lost 7 bases and J 8 bases, leaving 20 bases between the germline ends. This CDR3 comprises 14 residues. This chain's CDR3 is CASNLLDGPRGYTF. As DNA, the CDR3 is TGTGCCAGCAACCTACTCGACGGGCCTAGGGGCTACACCTTC.

This clonotype has a count of ten or more. This rearrangement joins TRBV10-3 to TRBJ2-2, with D perhaps TRBD1 (6 bases). Germline V gives CDR1 ENHRY, CDR2 SYGVKD. The CDR3 contains 12 residues. Trimming took 6 bases from V and 6 from J, leaving 8 bases between them. The CDR3, as DNA: TGTGCCATCAGCCCAGGGGCCGGGGAGCTGTTTTTT. Residues: CAISPGAGELFF.

The CDR3 sequence is CASSLTLDNYEQYF. In DNA, the CDR3 is TGTGCCAGCAGCTTGACACTGGACAATTACGAGCAGTACTTC. The J gene is TRBJ2-7, the V gene TRBV5-4; tentatively, D is TRBD1 (5 bases). The CDR3 length is 14 residues. Germline CDR1 SGHNT, CDR2 YYREEE (reference sequence). V gave up 1 base and J gave up 4 bases, with 12 bases separating them.

The chain uses TRBV5-4 and TRBJ1-6, with D possibly being TRBD1 (5 bases). The CDR3 has 15 residues. V shed 9 bases and J shed 6 bases, with 19 bases lying between them. The germline V gene has CDR1 SGHNT and CDR2 YYREEE (reference sequence). CDR3 nucleotide sequence: TGTGCCACGACCCCGGGGCCTCCTCCTAATTCACCCCTCCACTTT. This sequence encodes CATTPGPPPNSPLHF.

To note about this clonotype: A read error may explain this, as a much larger clone is one base away. The chain carries TRBV20-1 and TRBJ2-6; D is unresolved. The germline V gene has CDR1 DFQATT and CDR2 SNEGSKA (reference sequence). The CDR3 covers 14 residues. V lost 0 bases, J lost 0 bases, and 3 bases lay in between. CDR3 DNA sequence: TGCAGTGCTAGAGATGCCTCTGGGGCCAACGTCCTGACTTTC. Translated: CSARDASGANVLTF.

This clonotype was observed many times. The CDR3 region is CSVTVATNEKLFF. CDR3 bases: TGCAGCGTAACAGTTGCAACTAATGAAAAACTGTTTTTT. V and J are TRBV29-1 and TRBJ1-4; D remains ambiguous. This CDR3 contains 13 residues. Germline V gives CDR1 SQVTM, CDR2 ANQGSEA. Trimming took off 6 bases at V and 0 bases at J, with 8 bases between the two ends.

This clonotype has a count of ten or more. This rearrangement joins TRBV10-3 to TRBJ2-7; TRBD1 matches at 7 bases. Germline V gene lookup returns CDR1 ENHRY and CDR2 SYGVKD. This CDR3 is built from 14 residues. V was clipped by 4 bases and J by 2 bases; unmatched bases: 5. The DNA of the CDR3 is TGTGCCATCAGTGCACAGGGGAAACCCTACGAGCAGTACTTC. Its protein is CAISAQGKPYEQYF.

The V gene is TRBV12-3 or TRBV12-4, the J gene TRBJ1-6; no firm D call. Trimming removed 3 bases at V and 9 bases at J, with 15 bases between. The CDR3 spans 15 residues. The CDR3 nucleotides are TGTGCCAGCAGTTTTTTGAGTATGGGCACTTCACCCCTCCACTTT. Protein: CASSFLSMGTSPLHF.

This chain joins TRBV19 and TRBJ1-5; tentative D call: TRBD1 (6 bases). Germline assignment: CDR1 LNHDA and CDR2 SQIVND (reference sequence). V lost 2 bases and J lost 0, with 17 bases in between. The CDR3 has 18 amino acids. The CDR3 sequence is CASSISLPGHFSNQPQHF. The CDR3 nucleotides read TGTGCCAGTAGTATAAGTCTTCCGGGACACTTTAGCAATCAGCCCCAGCATTTT.

This clonotype was picked up a small number of times. V gene TRBV4-1 combines with J gene TRBJ1-6; maybe TRBD1 (5 bases). Per the germline V gene, CDR1 is MGHRA and CDR2 is YSYEKL. With 1 base removed from V and 9 bases from J, the gap between germline ends came to 13 bases. This CDR3 region has 15 residues. The chain's CDR3 is CASSQVSQGPSPLHF. The CDR3 nucleotides are TGCGCCAGCAGCCAAGTTTCGCAGGGACCTTCACCCCTCCACTTT.

In this sample, this clonotype turned up many times. The gene calls are TRBV7-2 and TRBJ2-6; possible D gene TRBD2, 6 bases. Germline V gene sequence: CDR1 SGHTA, CDR2 FQGNSA. The CDR3 totals 16 residues. V shed 2 bases and J shed 0 bases, with 8 bases lying between them. The CDR3 region is CASSLWGDSGANVLTF. In DNA, the CDR3 is TGTGCCAGCAGCTTATGGGGGGACTCTGGGGCCAACGTCCTGACTTTC.

This clonotype has ten or more counts. The chain uses TRBV29-1 and TRBJ1-2; D is possibly TRBD1 (5 bases). Germline V gene lookup returns CDR1 SQVTM and CDR2 ANQGSEA. The CDR3 totals 14 residues. V shed 5 bases and J shed 9 bases, with 22 bases lying between them. The CDR3 sequence: CSVQTGTPLLSYTF. The CDR3 DNA follows: TGCAGCGTTCAAACCGGGACCCCGTTATTGAGCTACACCTTC. The complete variable domain, with remaining parts taken from reference TRBV29-1 and TRBJ1-2, reads SAVISQKPSRDICQRGTSLTIQCQVDSQVTMMFWYRQQPGQSLTLIATANQGSEATYESGFVIDKFPISRPNLTFSTLTVSNMSPEDSSIYLCSVQTGTPLLSYTFGSGTRLTVV.

In its sample, this clonotype was seen many times. The rearrangement uses TRBV2 and TRBJ1-4; 9 nucleotides line up with TRBD1. Trimming cost V 1 base and J 5 bases; bases outside gene matches: 2. This CDR3 has 15 amino acids. Germline loops: CDR1 SNHLY, CDR2 FYNNEI. CDR3 residues: CASSEGGTGNEKLFF. In DNA form, the CDR3 reads TGTGCCAGCAGTGAAGGGGGGACAGGGAATGAAAAACTGTTTTTT. Using reference TRBV2 and TRBJ1-4 for the parts outside the CDR3, the full variable domain is EPEVTQTPSHQVTQMGQEVILRCVPISNHLYFYWYRQILGQKVEFLVSFYNNEISEKSEIFDDQFSVERPDGSNFTLKIRSTKLEDSAMYFCASSEGGTGNEKLFFGSGTQLSVL.

The rearrangement uses TRBV29-1 and TRBJ1-1, with unresolved D. Germline V gene lookup returns CDR1 SQVTM and CDR2 ANQGSEA. The CDR3 consists of 12 residues. The V and J ends lost 8 bases and 1 base respectively, with 11 bases between them. The CDR3 here is CSLVARNTEAFF. The CDR3 DNA follows: TGCAGCTTAGTAGCACGGAACACTGAAGCTTTCTTT.

This clonotype was counted between two and nine times. At one end the junction does not follow the germline gene, possibly because of a read error. The chain recombines TRBV7-9 with TRBJ2-5; perhaps TRBD2 as D (8 bases). The germline CDR1 and CDR2 sequences are SEHNR and FQNEAQ (reference sequence). The CDR3 spans 16 residues. The CDR3 spells CASSQGGVREVETQYF. CDR3 nucleotides: TGCGCCAGCAGCCAGGGGGGAGTGCGGGAGGTGGAGACCCAGTACTTC.